These 30 T cell receptor beta chains were sequenced from one sample in a study of CD8 T cells in Susac syndrome. Reverse transcription of about 0.45 to 1 ug RNA was performed with random hexamers. TCRdb processed the immunoSEQ multiplex PCR reads anew with MiXCR; each CDR3 protein has one entry. The repertoire includes approximately 79,000 distinct CDR3 sequences, roughly 92% of them detected once, and about 0.41% sits in the top ten. The sequenced material came from CD8+ T cells from PBMCs. These receptors all stem from a human donor with Susac syndrome.

V usage is TRBV2 and J usage is TRBJ1-5; 9 bases fit TRBD1. Trimming at V came to 6 bases and at J to 4 bases, leaving 4 bases not matched to a gene. Looked up from germline, CDR1 is SNHLY and CDR2 is FYNNEI. This CDR3 spans 14 amino acids. CDR3 sequence (DNA): TGTGCCAGCAGCACCGGGACAGGGAATCAGCCCCAGCATTTT. Translated, it gives CASSTGTGNQPQHF.

This clonotype was observed a few times. This chain uses TRBV20-1 with TRBJ1-3; no clear D. Trimming stripped 0 bases from V and 1 base from J, with 4 bases between. The CDR3 length is 13 residues. Germline V gene sequence: CDR1 DFQATT, CDR2 SNEGSKA (reference sequence). The CDR3 here is CSARDSSGNTIYF. The CDR3 coding sequence is TGCAGTGCTAGAGACAGTTCTGGAAACACCATATATTTT.

V is TRBV12-3 or TRBV12-4 and J is TRBJ1-1; D unclear. CDR3 size: 14 residues. The germline V and J ends were trimmed by 6 bases and 0 bases, with 11 bases remaining between them. The CDR3 DNA reads TGTGCCAGCAGCCGGATGGCAGTGAACACTGAAGCTTTCTTT. Protein: CASSRMAVNTEAFF.

V is TRBV19 and J is TRBJ1-2, with 8 bases matching TRBD1. The V gene's germline CDR1 is LNHDA and CDR2 SQIVND (reference sequence). Unmatched junction bases numbered 10, after V lost 3 bases and J lost 10 bases. CDR3 size: 14 residues. The CDR3: CASSIPTGTGIYTF. For the CDR3, the DNA is TGTGCCAGTAGTATCCCAACCGGGACAGGAATCTACACCTTC.

J is TRBJ2-7 and V is TRBV5-4; 12 positions agree with TRBD2. The germline V gene encodes CDR1 SGHNT and CDR2 YYREEE (reference sequence). Unmatched junction bases numbered 9, after V lost 4 bases and J lost 4 bases. The length of the CDR3 is 16 residues. This CDR3 reads CASSPDGLAGLYEQYF. In nucleotides, the CDR3 is TGTGCCAGCAGCCCGGACGGACTAGCGGGACTGTACGAGCAGTACTTC.

This clonotype was observed a single time. The chain employs TRBV12-3 or TRBV12-4 and TRBJ2-1; D gene uncertain. V was trimmed by 2 bases and J by 8 bases, leaving 7 bases between them. This CDR3 region has 12 residues. The CDR3, as DNA: TGTGCCAGCAGTTTATTTTGGTATGAGCAGTTCTTC. This gives the protein CASSLFWYEQFF.

J is TRBJ2-2 and V is TRBV13; TRBD2 aligns across 7 bases. The CDR3 is 14 amino acids. Germline loops: CDR1 PRHDT, CDR2 FYEKMQ (reference sequence). Unmatched junction bases numbered 7, after V lost 6 bases and J lost 6 bases. The CDR3 region is CASRGGSRSGELFF. The CDR3 DNA sequence: TGTGCCAGCAGGGGAGGGTCTCGGTCCGGGGAGCTGTTTTTT.

This chain uses TRBV4-1 with TRBJ2-3, with 9 positions matching TRBD2. Germline-derived CDR1 and CDR2 are MGHRA and YSYEKL. The CDR3 extends over 16 amino acids. V shed 1 base, J shed 2 bases, and the junction held 4 bases outside the gene matches. DNA of the CDR3: TGCGCCAGCAGCCAAGTACAGCGGGGGGTCACAGATACGCAGTATTTT. Amino acids: CASSQVQRGVTDTQYF.

This chain links TRBV28 with TRBJ2-3; D unclear. CDR3 length: 11 residues. Germline CDR1 MDHEN, CDR2 SYDVKM. V lost 3 bases and J 7 bases, leaving 5 bases between the germline ends. The CDR3 DNA sequence: TGTGCCAGCAGTTTTGAATATACGCAGTATTTT. Protein sequence: CASSFEYTQYF.

The chain recombines TRBV27 with TRBJ2-1; 10 nucleotides match TRBD2. The germline V gene encodes CDR1 MNHEY and CDR2 SMNVEV (reference sequence). The CDR3 has 14 residues. Trimming took 7 bases from V and 1 from J; bases not matched to a gene: 1. The CDR3: CASMTSGSYNEQFF. DNA of the CDR3: TGTGCCAGCATGACTAGCGGGTCCTACAATGAGCAGTTCTTC.

The chain recombines TRBV28 with TRBJ2-5, with TRBD2 matching 10 bases. This CDR3 contains 16 residues. The trim removed 6 bases at V and 5 bases at J, leaving 12 bases unmatched. From germline, CDR1 is MDHEN and CDR2 SYDVKM. Here the CDR3 DNA reads TGTGCCAGCAGCCTCCTCGGGCTAGCGGGAGACGAGACCCAGTACTTC. Protein product: CASSLLGLAGDETQYF. The full variable domain, with the rest looked up from reference TRBV28 and TRBJ2-5, is DVKVTQSSRYLVKRTGEKVFLECVQDMDHENMFWYRQDPGLGLRLIYFSYDVKMKEKGDIPEGYSVSREKKERFSLILESASTNQTSMYLCASSLLGLAGDETQYFGPGTRLLVL.

J is TRBJ2-7 and V is TRBV19; 8 positions agree with TRBD2. The CDR3 runs 17 residues. Per germline, CDR1 LNHDA and CDR2 SQIVND (reference sequence). The J segment lost 1 base and the V segment lost 0 bases, leaving 8 bases of the junction unmatched. Here the CDR3 DNA reads TGTGCCAGTAGTATAGACAAGACTAGCGACCGATCCTACGAGCAGTACTTC. It specifies CASSIDKTSDRSYEQYF.

This clonotype appeared once. The chain carries TRBV29-1 and TRBJ2-7; D is possibly TRBD1 or TRBD2 (5 bases each). The CDR3 runs to 16 residues. V was clipped by 1 base and J by 0 bases, with 16 bases between them. Germline-derived CDR1 and CDR2 are SQVTM and ANQGSEA. CDR3 sequence: CSVEGSLGALSYEQYF. The CDR3 DNA is TGCAGCGTTGAAGGGAGTCTCGGGGCCCTCTCCTACGAGCAGTACTTC.

This clonotype is a singleton in its sample. The genes are TRBV24-1 and TRBJ1-2; 7 bases agree with TRBD1. J gave up 8 bases and V 3 bases, and 5 bases lay outside the gene matches. The CDR3 spans 13 residues. Germline CDR1 and CDR2: KGHDR and SFDVKD. CDR3 nucleotides: TGTGCCACCAGTGATAGGACAGGTGGAGGCTACACCTTC. Residues: CATSDRTGGGYTF.

In DNA form, the CDR3 reads TGCAGTGCTAGAATTGAAGTACATGAGCAGTTCTTC. Encoded protein: CSARIEVHEQFF. This chain joins TRBV20-1 and TRBJ2-1; no definite D call. The V end lost 2 bases, the J end lost 8 bases, and 10 bases lay between the germline ends. Germline V lookup: CDR1 DFQATT, CDR2 SNEGSKA (reference sequence). The CDR3 loop spans 12 amino acids.

J is TRBJ1-1 and V is TRBV3-1, with 10 bases that match TRBD1. The germline V gene has CDR1 LGHDT and CDR2 YNNKEL (reference sequence). The trim removed 7 bases at V and 5 bases at J, leaving 7 bases unmatched. The CDR3 runs to 14 residues. The CDR3 region has the DNA TGTGCCAGCACCCTAGGACAGGGGGTAACTGAAGCTTTCTTT. Residues: CASTLGQGVTEAFF. The variable domain in full, completed from reference TRBV3-1 and TRBJ1-1, reads DTAVSQTPKYLVTQMGNDKSIKCEQNLGHDTMYWYKQDSKKFLKIMFSYNNKELIINETVPNRFSPKSPDKAHLNLHINSLELGDSAVYFCASTLGQGVTEAFFGQGTRLTVV.

The chain has TRBV20-1 and TRBJ1-5; D is ambiguous. Germline V lookup: CDR1 DFQATT, CDR2 SNEGSKA (reference sequence). V was clipped by 2 bases and J by 0 bases, with 5 bases between them. The length of the CDR3 is 13 residues. The DNA of the CDR3 is TGCAGTGCTAGATCCTATAGCAATCAGCCCCAGCATTTT. Translating gives CSARSYSNQPQHF.

Written as DNA, the CDR3 is TGTGCCTGGAGTCTACAGGGGGCAGGCAGTGACTATGGCTACACCTTC. The encoded protein is CAWSLQGAGSDYGYTF. The chain couples TRBV30 to TRBJ1-2; TRBD1 matches 9 bases. V shed 2 bases, J shed 3 bases, and the junction held 10 bases outside the gene matches. The CDR3 has 16 amino acids. CDR1 and CDR2 (germline): GTSNPN, SVGIG (reference sequence).

The sample holds a few counts of this clonotype. V gene TRBV29-1 combines with J gene TRBJ2-1; a weak D match, TRBD2 (6 bases). The V gene lost 7 bases and the J gene lost 10 bases, with 26 bases spanning the gap. The CDR3 has 15 residues. Germline lookup yields CDR1 SQVTM and CDR2 ANQGSEA. The CDR3 DNA reads as TGCAGCGGCCAACTAGCTACGGGTTTAATGGGCGAGCAGTTCTTC. Its protein product is CSGQLATGLMGEQFF.

The rearrangement joins TRBV15 to TRBJ2-5, with 12 nucleotides matching TRBD2. The CDR3 is 14 amino acids. V shed 5 bases, J shed 3 bases, and the junction held 1 base outside the gene matches. The germline V gene has CDR1 LNHNV and CDR2 YYDKDF (reference sequence). CDR3 DNA: TGTGCCACCAGCTGGACTAGCGGGGAAGAGACCCAGTACTTC. Its protein product is CATSWTSGEETQYF. Drawing the rest from reference TRBV15 and TRBJ2-5, the complete variable domain is DAMVIQNPRYQVTQFGKPVTLSCSQTLNHNVMYWYQQKSSQAPKLLFHYYDKDFNNEADTPDNFQSRRPNTSFCFLDIRSPGLGDTAMYLCATSWTSGEETQYFGPGTRLLVL.

The chain links TRBV16 to TRBJ2-3; 7 bases agree with TRBD2. The V segment lost 5 bases and the J segment 2 bases; nucleotides outside the gene matches: 10. The CDR3 extends over 16 amino acids. Germline V gene sequence: CDR1 KGHSY, CDR2 FQNENV. The CDR3 DNA reads as TGTGCCAGCAGCACCCAGGCTAGCGGCACCACAGATACGCAGTATTTT. Protein: CASSTQASGTTDTQYF.

The J gene is TRBJ1-2, the V gene TRBV6-1, with TRBD1 as a possible D gene (6 bases). V lost 4 bases and J lost 4, with 25 bases in between. CDR3 length: 18 amino acids. Germline V gives CDR1 MNHNS, CDR2 SASEGT. Here the CDR3 reads CASSGRLGGKGGTYGYTF. The CDR3 nucleotides are TGTGCCAGCAGTGGACGCTTAGGGGGTAAGGGGGGCACCTATGGCTACACCTTC.

This CDR3 is CATSREAGINTIYF. The CDR3 DNA follows: TGTGCCACCAGCAGAGAGGCAGGGATAAACACCATATATTTT. The chain has TRBV15 and TRBJ1-3; a possible D gene is TRBD1 (5 bases). The CDR3 is 14 amino acids. Germline V gene sequence: CDR1 LNHNV, CDR2 YYDKDF (reference sequence). The V end was cut by 0 bases, the J end by 6 bases, with 9 bases between.

This clonotype was detected only once. The J gene is TRBJ1-4, the V gene TRBV3-1; tentative D call: TRBD1 (6 bases). Germline loops: CDR1 LGHDT, CDR2 YNNKEL (reference sequence). V shed 4 bases and J shed 6 bases, with 12 bases lying between them. There are 14 residues in the CDR3. The CDR3 nucleotides are TGTGCCAGCAGCCGAGGACAGATGGATGAAAAACTGTTTTTT. It codes for CASSRGQMDEKLFF.

V is TRBV18 and J is TRBJ2-7, with D possibly called TRBD1 or TRBD2 (5 bases each). The CDR3 has 16 residues. V was cut by 0 bases and J by 4 bases, with 16 bases left in between. Germline lookup yields CDR1 KGHSH and CDR2 LQKENI. The CDR3 spells CASSPPGRTFPYEQYF. DNA for the CDR3: TGTGCCAGCTCACCACCGGGACGGACGTTCCCTTACGAGCAGTACTTC.

The rearrangement uses TRBV9 and TRBJ2-7, with D perhaps matching TRBD1 (6 bases). CDR1 is SGDLS, CDR2 YYNGEE, per germline. V dropped 2 bases and J dropped 3 bases, with 18 bases sitting between them. The CDR3 is 16 residues long. The CDR3 is CASSVSARGSLYEQYF. CDR3 in DNA: TGTGCCAGCAGCGTGTCCGCGAGGGGGTCCCTCTACGAGCAGTACTTC.

This chain joins TRBV27 and TRBJ2-7, with 7 positions matching TRBD1. CDR1 and CDR2 (germline): MNHEY, SMNVEV (reference sequence). The trim removed 5 bases at V and 2 bases at J, leaving 6 bases unmatched. The CDR3 runs to 14 residues. The CDR3 DNA is TGTGCCAGCAGTCCTACAGGGGTAACCTACGAGCAGTACTTC. Translated: CASSPTGVTYEQYF.

This rearrangement joins TRBV7-9 to TRBJ1-1; D uncertain. Germline lookup yields CDR1 SEHNR and CDR2 FQNEAQ (reference sequence). Trimming shortened V by 3 bases and J by 3 bases, and 5 bases separated the two germline ends. CDR3 length: 12 amino acids. CDR3 bases: TGTGCCAGCAGCTTCGATGACACTGAAGCTTTCTTT. Its translation: CASSFDDTEAFF.

CDR3 nucleotide sequence: TGTGCCAGCTCACCGCCTAGCGGGAGTTTTGATGAGCAGTTCTTC. This translates into CASSPPSGSFDEQFF. The chain employs TRBV18 and TRBJ2-1; 10 bases fit TRBD2. CDR1 is KGHSH and CDR2 is LQKENI in the germline V gene. This CDR3 spans 15 amino acids. V was clipped by 3 bases and J by 8 bases; unmatched bases: 7. The full variable domain, in which reference TRBV18 and TRBJ2-1 provide the parts outside the CDR3, is NAGVMQNPRHLVRRRGQEARLRCSPMKGHSHVYWYRQLPEEGLKFMVYLQKENIIDESGMPKERFSAEFPKEGPSILRIQQVVRGDSAAYFCASSPPSGSFDEQFFGPGTRLTVL.

The genes are TRBV15 and TRBJ1-3; possibly TRBD1 for D (5 bases). This CDR3 contains 14 residues. V was clipped by 5 bases and J by 2 bases, with 10 bases between them. The germline gives CDR1 LNHNV, CDR2 YYDKDF (reference sequence). CDR3 DNA sequence: TGTGCCACCAGCCCGGGCAGGGCTGGAAACACCATATATTTT. Its translation: CATSPGRAGNTIYF.